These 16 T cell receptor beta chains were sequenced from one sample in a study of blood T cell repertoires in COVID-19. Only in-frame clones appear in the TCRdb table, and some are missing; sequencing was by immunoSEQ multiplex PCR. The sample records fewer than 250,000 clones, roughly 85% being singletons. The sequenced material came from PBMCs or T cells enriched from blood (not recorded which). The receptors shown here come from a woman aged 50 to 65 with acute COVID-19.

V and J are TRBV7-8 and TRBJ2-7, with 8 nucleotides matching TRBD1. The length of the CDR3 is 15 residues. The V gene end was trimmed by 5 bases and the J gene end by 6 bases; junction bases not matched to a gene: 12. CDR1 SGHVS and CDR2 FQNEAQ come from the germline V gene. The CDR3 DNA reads TGTGCCAGCAGCCAGTCGGGACAGGCTAGAAGCGAGCAGTACTTC. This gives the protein CASSQSGQARSEQYF.

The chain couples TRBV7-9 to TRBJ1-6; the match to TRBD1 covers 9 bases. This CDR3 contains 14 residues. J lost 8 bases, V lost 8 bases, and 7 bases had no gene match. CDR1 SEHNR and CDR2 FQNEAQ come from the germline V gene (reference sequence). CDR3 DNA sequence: TGTGCCAGCCGCGGGACAGGGAGTGATTCACCCCTCCACTTT. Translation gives CASRGTGSDSPLHF.

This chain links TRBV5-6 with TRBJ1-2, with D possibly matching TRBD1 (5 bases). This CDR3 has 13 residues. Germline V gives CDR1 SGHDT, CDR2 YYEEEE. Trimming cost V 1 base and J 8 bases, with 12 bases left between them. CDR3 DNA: TGTGCCAGCAGCTTGTACAGGTCCGAAGGCTACACCTTC. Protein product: CASSLYRSEGYTF.

CDR3 amino acids: CAWSEGQFNQPQHF. The CDR3 coding sequence is TGTGCCTGGAGCGAGGGACAGTTCAATCAGCCCCAGCATTTT. The chain couples TRBV30 to TRBJ1-5; 7 nucleotides match TRBD1. Germline CDR1 and CDR2: GTSNPN and SVGIG (reference sequence). V lost 3 bases, J lost 3 bases, and 5 bases stayed unmatched. This CDR3 has 14 residues.

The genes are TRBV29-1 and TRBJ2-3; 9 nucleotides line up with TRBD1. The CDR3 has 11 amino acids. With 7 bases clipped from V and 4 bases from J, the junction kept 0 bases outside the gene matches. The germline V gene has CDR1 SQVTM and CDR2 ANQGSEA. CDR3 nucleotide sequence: TGCAGCGGGACAGGGGCAGATACGCAGTATTTT. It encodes CSGTGADTQYF.

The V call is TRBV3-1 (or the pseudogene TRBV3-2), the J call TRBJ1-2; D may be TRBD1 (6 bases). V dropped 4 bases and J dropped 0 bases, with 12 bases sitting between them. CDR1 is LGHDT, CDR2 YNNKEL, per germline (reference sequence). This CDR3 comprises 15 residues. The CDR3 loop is CASSPRQGTNYGYTF. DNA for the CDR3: TGTGCCAGCAGCCCCCGGCAGGGGACTAACTATGGCTACACCTTC.

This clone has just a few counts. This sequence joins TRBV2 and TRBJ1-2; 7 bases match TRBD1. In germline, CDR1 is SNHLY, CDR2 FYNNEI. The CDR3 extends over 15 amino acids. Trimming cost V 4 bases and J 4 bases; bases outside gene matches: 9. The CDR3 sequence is CASSGPDRTLYGYTF. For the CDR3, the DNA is TGTGCCAGCAGTGGCCCGGACAGGACCCTCTATGGCTACACCTTC.

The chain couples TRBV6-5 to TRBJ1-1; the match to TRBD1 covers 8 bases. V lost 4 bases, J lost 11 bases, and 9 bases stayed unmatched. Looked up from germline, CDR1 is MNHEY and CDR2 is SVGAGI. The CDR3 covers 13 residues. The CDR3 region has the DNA TGTGCCAGCAGTTTTGGCCCGGACAGGGATGCTTTCTTT. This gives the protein CASSFGPDRDAFF.

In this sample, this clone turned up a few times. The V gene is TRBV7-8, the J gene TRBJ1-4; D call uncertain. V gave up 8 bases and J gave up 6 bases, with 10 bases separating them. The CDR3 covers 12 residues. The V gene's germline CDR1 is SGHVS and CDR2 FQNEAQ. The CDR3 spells CASGREDEKLFF. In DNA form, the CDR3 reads TGTGCCAGCGGGCGGGAGGATGAAAAACTGTTTTTT.

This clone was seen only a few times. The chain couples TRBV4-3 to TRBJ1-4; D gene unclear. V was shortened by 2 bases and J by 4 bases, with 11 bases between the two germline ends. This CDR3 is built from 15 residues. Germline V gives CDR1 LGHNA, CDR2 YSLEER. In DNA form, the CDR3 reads TGCGCCAGCAGCCAATGGAGGGATGTTAATGAAAAACTGTTTTTT. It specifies CASSQWRDVNEKLFF.

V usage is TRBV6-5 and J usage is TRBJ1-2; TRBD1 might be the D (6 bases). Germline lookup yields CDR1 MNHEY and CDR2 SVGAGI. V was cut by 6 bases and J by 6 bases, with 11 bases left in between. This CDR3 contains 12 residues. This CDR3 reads CASSLDRDGYTF. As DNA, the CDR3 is TGTGCCAGCAGCCTGGACAGAGATGGCTACACCTTC.

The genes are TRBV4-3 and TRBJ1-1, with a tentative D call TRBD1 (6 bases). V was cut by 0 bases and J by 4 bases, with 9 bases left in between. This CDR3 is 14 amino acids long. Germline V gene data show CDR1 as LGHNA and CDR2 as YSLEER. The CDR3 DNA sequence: TGCGCCAGCAGCCAAGACCACAGGGTCACTGAAGCTTTCTTT. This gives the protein CASSQDHRVTEAFF.

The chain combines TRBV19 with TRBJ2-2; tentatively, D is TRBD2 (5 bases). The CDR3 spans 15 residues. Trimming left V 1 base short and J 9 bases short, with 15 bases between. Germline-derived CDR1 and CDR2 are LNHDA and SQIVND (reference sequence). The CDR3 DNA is TGTGCCAGTAGTATAGCTCGGGGATTGGGGAGGGAGCTGTTTTTT. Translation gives CASSIARGLGRELFF.

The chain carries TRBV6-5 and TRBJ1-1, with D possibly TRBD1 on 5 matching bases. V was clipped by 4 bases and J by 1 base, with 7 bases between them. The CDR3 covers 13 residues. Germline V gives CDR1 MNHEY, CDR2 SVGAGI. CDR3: CASSFGGNTEAFF. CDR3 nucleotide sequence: TGTGCCAGCAGTTTCGGGGGGAACACTGAAGCTTTCTTT.

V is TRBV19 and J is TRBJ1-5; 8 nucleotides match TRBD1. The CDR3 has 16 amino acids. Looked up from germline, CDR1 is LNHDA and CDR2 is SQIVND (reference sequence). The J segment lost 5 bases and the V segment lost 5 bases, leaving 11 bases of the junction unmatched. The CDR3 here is CASSVETGVLHQPQHF. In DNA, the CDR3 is TGTGCCAGTAGTGTTGAGACAGGGGTGTTACATCAGCCCCAGCATTTT.

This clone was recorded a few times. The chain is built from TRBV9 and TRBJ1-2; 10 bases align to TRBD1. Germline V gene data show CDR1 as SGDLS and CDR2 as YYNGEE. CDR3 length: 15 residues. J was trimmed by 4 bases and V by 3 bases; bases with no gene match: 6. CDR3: CASSADRGPGYGYTF. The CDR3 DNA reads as TGTGCCAGCAGCGCCGACAGGGGGCCAGGCTATGGCTACACCTTC.